The rows below give T cell receptor beta chains drawn from one sample of a study of CD8 T cells in Susac syndrome. TCRdb reprocessed the immunoSEQ multiplex PCR reads with MiXCR, giving one entry per CDR3 protein. This table has about 210,000 distinct CDR3 sequences, roughly 96% appearing once. The sequenced sample consisted of CD4+ T cells from PBMCs. These receptors came from a human donor with multiple sclerosis. The CDR3 runs from the conserved cysteine through the conserved F or W. The D gene is left open where the match is weak.

CDR3nt: TGTGCCAGCAGCATCCGGACAGCTAATGAAAAACTGTTTTTT
CDR3aa: CASSIRTANEKLFF
j_gene: TRBJ1-4
d_gene: -
v_gene: TRBV3-1

CDR3nt: TGCGCCAGCAGCCAAGAAGACAGGTCCTACGAGCAGTACTTC
CDR3aa: CASSQEDRSYEQYF
j_gene: TRBJ2-7
d_gene: -
v_gene: TRBV4-1

CDR3nt: TGTGCCACCAGTGACGAGACAGTGGGTGAGCAGTTCTTC
CDR3aa: CATSDETVGEQFF
j_gene: TRBJ2-1
d_gene: -
v_gene: TRBV24-1

CDR3nt: TGTGCCAGCAGCCAAGATTGGGGAGGCAGCACAGATACGCAGTATTTT
CDR3aa: CASSQDWGGSTDTQYF
j_gene: TRBJ2-3
d_gene: -
v_gene: TRBV3-1

CDR3nt: TGCGCCAGCAGCTTGGAACTACAAGAGACCCAGTACTTC
CDR3aa: CASSLELQETQYF
j_gene: TRBJ2-5
d_gene: -
v_gene: TRBV5-1

CDR3nt: TGCAGCGAGGGGGGTCGGGATGAGCAGTTCTTC
CDR3aa: CSEGGRDEQFF
j_gene: TRBJ2-1
d_gene: -
v_gene: TRBV29-1

CDR3nt: TGCGCCAGCAGTCAATCGCCCCGGTTAAATCAGCCCCAGCATTTT
CDR3aa: CASSQSPRLNQPQHF
j_gene: TRBJ1-5
d_gene: -
v_gene: TRBV23-1

CDR3nt: TGCAGTGCTAGCTGGGGGGCCGGGGAGCTGTTTTTT
CDR3aa: CSASWGAGELFF
j_gene: TRBJ2-2
d_gene: -
v_gene: TRBV20-1

CDR3nt: TGTGCCAGCAGCCCAGGGGGCGCTCGGTCTGGCTACACCTTC
CDR3aa: CASSPGGARSGYTF
j_gene: TRBJ1-2
d_gene: TRBD1
v_gene: TRBV3-1

CDR3nt: TGCAGCGTTGATTCGGGGTCTAATGAAAAACTGTTTTTT
CDR3aa: CSVDSGSNEKLFF
j_gene: TRBJ1-4
d_gene: -
v_gene: TRBV29-1

CDR3nt: TGTGCCAGCAGCCCTCAGGGGACCGCCCTATCCGGGGCCAACGTCCTGACTTTC
CDR3aa: CASSPQGTALSGANVLTF
j_gene: TRBJ2-6
d_gene: -
v_gene: TRBV3-1

CDR3nt: TGCAGTGCTAGGCCGGTGTCGAACACCGGGGAGCTGTTTTTT
CDR3aa: CSARPVSNTGELFF
j_gene: TRBJ2-2
d_gene: -
v_gene: TRBV20-1

CDR3nt: TGCGCCAGCAGCCAAGATTGGGTCGGGCAAGAGACCCAGTACTTC
CDR3aa: CASSQDWVGQETQYF
j_gene: TRBJ2-5
d_gene: -
v_gene: TRBV4-1

CDR3nt: TGCAGCGTGACGGTCCGGGGGCGATCCCACGAGCAGTACTTC
CDR3aa: CSVTVRGRSHEQYF
j_gene: TRBJ2-7
d_gene: -
v_gene: TRBV29-1

CDR3nt: TGTGCCACCAGCGGGACAGGGTTTTCCTACGAGCAGTACTTC
CDR3aa: CATSGTGFSYEQYF
j_gene: TRBJ2-7
d_gene: TRBD1
v_gene: TRBV15

CDR3nt: TGTGCCAGCAGCCTACGACAGGGGGTAGACACGCAGTATTTT
CDR3aa: CASSLRQGVDTQYF
j_gene: TRBJ2-3
d_gene: TRBD1
v_gene: TRBV3-1

CDR3nt: TGTGCCAGCAGCCAAGATCAGGAGGAGGGTCGGGCTGGCTACACCTTC
CDR3aa: CASSQDQEEGRAGYTF
j_gene: TRBJ1-2
d_gene: -
v_gene: TRBV4-2

CDR3nt: TGTGCCTGGAGTACCGGGATCACCGGGGAGCTGTTTTTT
CDR3aa: CAWSTGITGELFF
j_gene: TRBJ2-2
d_gene: -
v_gene: TRBV30